These 2 T cell receptor beta chains were all obtained from the same sample, sequenced in a study of blood T cell repertoires in COVID-19. The assay was immunoSEQ multiplex PCR, and TCRdb's table has in-frame clones only and misses some. Among 250,000 to 350,000 clones listed, 87% were seen once. The sequencing sample was made of peripheral blood. The source of these receptors is a man younger than 35 with active or convalescent COVID-19.

J is TRBJ2-1 and V is TRBV7-2; TRBD2 aligns across 7 bases. This CDR3 comprises 14 residues. Per the germline V gene, CDR1 is SGHTA and CDR2 is FQGNSA. Losses at the gene ends were 5 bases for V and 3 bases for J; bases not matched to a gene: 4. The CDR3 DNA reads as TGTGCCAGCAGCCATCGGGGGGACTACAATGAGCAGTTCTTC. It encodes CASSHRGDYNEQFF. Combining the CDR3 with reference TRBV7-2 and TRBJ2-1 gives the whole variable domain GAGVSQSPSNKVTEKGKDVELRCDPISGHTALYWYRQSLGQGLEFLIYFQGNSAPDKSGLPSDRFSAERTGGSVSTLTIQRTQQEDSAVYLCASSHRGDYNEQFFGPGTRLTVL.

CDR3 residues: CASSQDYGSMNTEAFF. The CDR3 region has the DNA TGCGCCAGCAGCCAAGATTATGGCAGTATGAACACTGAAGCTTTCTTT. This sequence joins TRBV4-1 and TRBJ1-1; D gene uncertain. The CDR3 consists of 16 residues. Germline V gene sequence: CDR1 MGHRA, CDR2 YSYEKL. Trimming stripped 0 bases from V and 0 bases from J, with 11 bases between.